The 25 T cell receptor beta chains listed next were all sequenced from one sample in a study of prognosis after radiotherapy for stage I lung cancer. The genomic DNA TCR beta CDR3 region underwent two rounds of multiplex PCR. The authors ran first-round PCR with primers specific to each TRBV and TRBJ gene. TCRdb ran MiXCR on the multiplex PCR reads and lists one entry per CDR3 protein. The sample includes around 30,000 distinct CDR3 sequences, 30% to 35% seen only once; the top ten take roughly 15%. The sample in question was PBMCs, obtained before or after stereotactic body radiation therapy (not recorded which). These receptors were collected from a donor over 45 with non-small cell lung cancer.

This rearrangement joins TRBV20-1 to TRBJ2-1; 14 positions match TRBD2. The CDR3 is 17 amino acids. With V trimmed by 5 bases and J by 4 bases, 10 bases remained unmatched. Germline V gives CDR1 DFQATT, CDR2 SNEGSKA (reference sequence). CDR3 region: CSALGLAGVRVYNEQFF. The CDR3 coding sequence is TGCAGTGCTCTGGGACTAGCGGGAGTGCGGGTGTACAATGAGCAGTTCTTC.

The rearrangement links TRBV24-1 to TRBJ1-2; tentatively, D is TRBD1 (5 bases). The CDR3 is 14 amino acids. Trimming removed 4 bases from V and 6 bases from J, with 14 bases in between. Per the germline V gene, CDR1 is KGHDR and CDR2 is SFDVKD. CDR3 bases: TGTGCCACCAGTGAAGGGACCGAGGTAAATGGCTACACCTTC. Translated, it gives CATSEGTEVNGYTF.

This clonotype rates as medium-sized (0.01 to 0.1%). This chain connects TRBV11-3 to TRBJ1-2; D not certain. Germline V gives CDR1 SGHNT, CDR2 YENEEA. The CDR3 length is 14 residues. Trimming left V 3 bases short and J 1 base short, with 9 bases between. CDR3 sequence: CASSLGQNNYGYTF. The CDR3 coding sequence is TGTGCCAGCAGCTTGGGCCAGAATAACTATGGCTACACCTTC.

This clonotype has a single count. With only one base between it and a far larger clone, this is likely a read error. No conserved phenylalanine or tryptophan ends this CDR3, so it is likely a read error. In nucleotides, the CDR3 is TGTGCCAGCAGTGAAGAATACAGGGGGTGGCGCGAGCAGTACTCC. Residues: CASSEEYRGWREQYS. This chain links TRBV6-4 with TRBJ2-7, with 8 bases fitting TRBD1. V gave up 3 bases and J gave up 6 bases; unmatched junction bases: 10. Germline V gene lookup returns CDR1 MRHNA and CDR2 SNTAGT. The CDR3 totals 15 residues.

This clonotype appeared many times. The gene calls are TRBV19 and TRBJ2-2; D remains ambiguous. Germline lookup yields CDR1 LNHDA and CDR2 SQIVND (reference sequence). The CDR3 consists of 16 residues. Trimming left V 3 bases short and J 2 bases short, with 13 bases between. CDR3 nucleotides: TGTGCCAGTAGTATCCAAGTTGTAGGAAACACCGGGGAGCTGTTTTTT. It is translated as CASSIQVVGNTGELFF.

The table lists this clonotype with many counts. CDR3 in DNA: TGCGCCAGCAGCTACCTAGCGGGGGGGCAGGAGACCCAGTACTTC. Protein product: CASSYLAGGQETQYF. The gene calls are TRBV5-1 and TRBJ2-5; 12 nucleotides agree with TRBD2. This CDR3 comprises 15 residues. Per germline, CDR1 SGHRS and CDR2 YFSETQ. The junction had 5 bases not matched to a gene; V was cut back by 3 bases and J by 5 bases.

This clonotype was picked up many times. CDR3 DNA: TGTGCCAGTAGTATAGGAGAGGGGGAAGAAGCTTTCTTT. Its translation: CASSIGEGEEAFF. The chain has TRBV19 and TRBJ1-1, with D possibly matching TRBD1 (6 bases). CDR3 length: 13 residues. Germline CDR1 is LNHDA and CDR2 is SQIVND (reference sequence). V lost 1 base and J lost 8, with 11 bases in between.

This clonotype was counted ten times or more. The V and J genes are TRBV6-1 and TRBJ2-7, with D perhaps given as TRBD1 or TRBD2 (6 bases each). Trimming cost V 8 bases and J 0 bases, with 11 bases left between them. Germline V lookup: CDR1 MNHNS, CDR2 SASEGT. This CDR3 is built from 13 residues. The CDR3 sequence is CASEGGASYEQYF. Here the CDR3 DNA reads TGTGCCAGCGAGGGGGGAGCCTCCTACGAGCAGTACTTC.

The sample holds many counts of this clonotype. The conserved phenylalanine or tryptophan is not found at the CDR3 terminus, so this likely reflects a read error. The genes are TRBV6-5 and TRBJ2-5, with D possibly matching TRBD2 (5 bases). The CDR3 is 15 amino acids. Looked up from germline, CDR1 is MNHEY and CDR2 is SVGAGI. V was shortened by 3 bases and J by 1 base, with 12 bases between the two germline ends. This chain's CDR3 is CASSYSGIPQETQYS. CDR3 bases: TGTGCCAGCAGTTATTCGGGGATACCCCAAGAGACCCAGTACTCC.

V gene TRBV6-2 or TRBV6-3 combines with J gene TRBJ2-7; 10 positions match TRBD2. CDR1 and CDR2 (germline): MNHEY, SVGEGT. The V gene end was trimmed by 7 bases and the J gene end by 1 base; junction bases not matched to a gene: 10. The CDR3 spans 16 residues. CDR3: CASTNPGLAESYEQYF. The CDR3 nucleotides read TGTGCCAGCACCAACCCCGGACTAGCGGAATCCTACGAGCAGTACTTC.

This clonotype has a count of ten or more. V gene TRBV28 combines with J gene TRBJ1-2, with unresolved D. V lost 2 bases and J lost 4, with 14 bases in between. Germline CDR1 and CDR2: MDHEN and SYDVKM. The CDR3 has 15 residues. The CDR3 reads CASSLGSVPPYGYTF. The CDR3 coding sequence is TGTGCCAGCAGTTTAGGGTCAGTCCCTCCCTATGGCTACACCTTC.

In DNA form, the CDR3 reads TGCAGTTTAGTAGCGGGGGAGTCCTACGAGCAGTACTTC. Translating gives CSLVAGESYEQYF. This chain joins TRBV20-1 and TRBJ2-7; 9 bases align to TRBD2. This CDR3 spans 13 amino acids. Germline V gives CDR1 DFQATT, CDR2 SNEGSKA (reference sequence). V trimming: 8 bases; J trimming: 1 base; junction bases outside the gene matches: 6.

This chain joins TRBV19 and TRBJ1-2; D unclear. V was shortened by 6 bases and J by 4 bases, with 12 bases between the two germline ends. The CDR3 has 13 residues. Germline loops: CDR1 LNHDA, CDR2 SQIVND (reference sequence). CDR3 nucleotides: TGTGCCAGTAGAGAAAGCCGGGCCTATGGCTACACCTTC. This encodes CASRESRAYGYTF.

The sample holds many counts of this clonotype. The chain employs TRBV29-1 and TRBJ2-1; 14 nucleotides align to TRBD2. This CDR3 has 15 residues. V lost 7 bases and J lost 10; bases outside the gene matches: 12. Germline V gene data show CDR1 as SQVTM and CDR2 as ANQGSEA. The CDR3 DNA reads as TGCAGCGCCACGAATCCGGGACTAGCGGGAGCCGAGCAGTTCTTC. Protein sequence: CSATNPGLAGAEQFF.

The CDR3 spells CASSLFRWDDSNQPQHF. The CDR3 region has the DNA TGTGCCAGCAGTTTGTTTAGGTGGGACGATAGCAATCAGCCCCAGCATTTT. The genes are TRBV28 and TRBJ1-5, with D tentatively TRBD1 (5 bases). In germline, CDR1 is MDHEN, CDR2 SYDVKM. The CDR3 spans 17 residues. V shed 3 bases and J shed 0 bases, with 15 bases lying between them.

Turning to this clonotype: A much larger clone lies a single base off, so this may be a read error. The rearrangement links TRBV7-3 to TRBJ2-1, with D perhaps matching TRBD2 (6 bases). This CDR3 comprises 14 residues. Trimming removed 4 bases at V and 8 bases at J, with 15 bases between. CDR1 and CDR2 from the germline V gene are SGHTA and FQGTGA. CDR3: CASSSSGWADEQFF. The DNA for the CDR3 is TGTGCCAGCAGCTCGAGCGGGTGGGCCGATGAGCAGTTCTTC.

As to this clonotype: Possible read error: a much larger clone is one base away. The chain combines TRBV7-6 with TRBJ2-1; 9 positions match TRBD1. Germline V gene data show CDR1 as SGHVS and CDR2 as FNYEAQ. The CDR3 loop spans 16 amino acids. The CDR3 nucleotides are TGTGCCAGCAGCTTAAGGGGACAGGGATACTACAGTGAGCAGTTCTTC. It codes for CASSLRGQGYYSEQFF.

This clonotype was recorded a few times. The chain links TRBV4-1 to TRBJ1-1, with 10 bases aligning to TRBD1. With V trimmed by 0 bases and J by 1 base, 8 bases remained unmatched. The germline gives CDR1 MGHRA, CDR2 YSYEKL. This CDR3 contains 18 residues. CDR3 sequence (DNA): TGCGCCAGCAGCCAAGAATTGGAGAGGACAGGGGGGAACACTGAAGCTTTCTTT. Amino acids: CASSQELERTGGNTEAFF.

This clonotype was recorded at least ten times. The rearrangement joins TRBV4-1 to TRBJ1-5; perhaps TRBD1 as D (6 bases). Looked up from germline, CDR1 is MGHRA and CDR2 is YSYEKL. The V end lost 4 bases, the J end lost 2 bases, and 15 bases lay between the germline ends. The CDR3 extends over 16 amino acids. CDR3 nucleotides: TGCGCCAGCAGCCCTCAATCTTCAGGGGGCAATCAGCCCCAGCATTTT. It is translated as CASSPQSSGGNQPQHF.

Many counts were recorded for this clonotype. The chain recombines TRBV29-1 with TRBJ1-1; no definite D call. Germline V CDR1 and CDR2: SQVTM, ANQGSEA. V was clipped by 5 bases and J by 1 base, with 5 bases between them. This CDR3 is built from 11 residues. In DNA, the CDR3 is TGCAGCGTTAAGGGGAACACTGAAGCTTTCTTT. Its protein is CSVKGNTEAFF.

This clonotype was seen at least ten times. This rearrangement joins TRBV11-2 to TRBJ2-7; tentatively, D is TRBD1 (5 bases). Looked up from germline, CDR1 is SGHAT and CDR2 is FQNNGV. This CDR3 spans 15 amino acids. V was shortened by 5 bases and J by 6 bases, with 20 bases between the two germline ends. This CDR3 reads CASSPVAGQGGEQYF. CDR3 bases: TGTGCCAGCAGCCCCGTTGCTGGGCAGGGCGGCGAGCAGTACTTC. Drawing the rest from reference TRBV11-2 and TRBJ2-7, the complete variable domain is EAGVAQSPRYKIIEKRQSVAFWCNPISGHATLYWYQQILGQGPKLLIQFQNNGVVDDSQLPKDRFSAERLKGVDSTLKIQPAKLEDSAVYLCASSPVAGQGGEQYFGPGTRLTVT.

As concerns this clonotype: The DNA is left out, because the CDR3 cannot be placed on it with certainty; the CDR3 is given as TCRdb lists it. This chain joins TRBV27 and TRBJ2-2; TRBD1 is the table's D call, not checked against the DNA. The CDR3 is made up of 14 amino acids, end residues included. The V gene's germline CDR1 is MNHEY and CDR2 SMNVEV (reference sequence). CDR3 in amino acids: CASTSGQYVGELFF.

This clonotype was observed at least ten times. This chain joins TRBV28 and TRBJ2-6; the D call may be TRBD1 or TRBD2 (5 bases each). The germline V gene encodes CDR1 MDHEN and CDR2 SYDVKM. V gave up 2 bases and J gave up 0 bases, with 20 bases separating them. The CDR3 is 20 amino acids. The CDR3: CASSLLSTARAASGANVLTF. For the CDR3, the DNA is TGTGCCAGCAGTTTACTCTCGACAGCGCGGGCGGCCTCTGGGGCCAACGTCCTGACTTTC. Drawing the rest from reference TRBV28 and TRBJ2-6, the complete variable domain is DVKVTQSSRYLVKRTGEKVFLECVQDMDHENMFWYRQDPGLGLRLIYFSYDVKMKEKGDIPEGYSVSREKKERFSLILESASTNQTSMYLCASSLLSTARAASGANVLTFGAGSRLTVL.

This clonotype was seen ten or more times. J is TRBJ1-4 and V is TRBV4-2; 9 positions match TRBD1. Unmatched junction bases numbered 5, after V lost 1 base and J lost 8 bases. Germline assignment: CDR1 LGHNA and CDR2 YNFKEQ. This CDR3 region has 15 residues. The CDR3 DNA follows: TGTGCCAGCAGCCAAGTCGGACAGGGGAACGAAAAACTGTTTTTT. It translates to CASSQVGQGNEKLFF.

This clonotype appeared a few times. A clone one base away is much larger, so this may be a read error. This chain joins TRBV13 and TRBJ2-5; D gene unclear. The CDR3 consists of 14 residues. CDR1 and CDR2 (germline): PRHDT, FYEKMQ (reference sequence). V was shortened by 0 bases and J by 6 bases, with 11 bases between the two germline ends. CDR3 residues: CASSLGNSGKTQYF. The CDR3 region has the DNA TGTGCCAGCAGCTTAGGGAACAGTGGTAAGACCCAGTACTTC. Full variable domain (remainder filled in from reference TRBV13 and TRBJ2-5): AAGVIQSPRHLIKEKRETATLKCYPIPRHDTVYWYQQGPGQDPQFLISFYEKMQSDKGSIPDRFSAQQFSDYHSELNMSSLELGDSALYFCASSLGNSGKTQYFGPGTRLLVL.